These 7 T cell receptor beta chains were all obtained from the same sample, sequenced in a study of identifying expanded T cells in peripheral blood. Data came from immunoSEQ multiplex PCR; TCRdb stores just in-frame clones and leaves some out. Seen here are 95,000 to 100,000 clones, 70% to 90% observed once, and the top ten hold approximately 18%. Sequenced: blood. Every receptor here comes from a person aged 18 to 70 in good health.

This clone was recorded a few times. The rearrangement uses TRBV19 and TRBJ1-6; 8 bases are a match to TRBD1. The CDR3 is 13 residues long. The V segment lost 11 bases and the J segment 15 bases; nucleotides outside the gene matches: 15. Germline lookup yields CDR1 LNHDA and CDR2 SQIVND (reference sequence). CDR3 sequence (DNA): TGTGCCCCCGAAGGGACAGGCCGAAACGGCCTCCACTTT. Residues: CAPEGTGRNGLHF.

The chain has TRBV7-8 and TRBJ1-5, with 7 bases matching TRBD1. Germline loops: CDR1 SGHVS, CDR2 FQNEAQ. The CDR3 length is 15 residues. V lost 5 bases to trimming and J lost 4 bases; unmatched junction nucleotides: 8. DNA for the CDR3: TGTGCCAGCAGCCAGGGGACAGTGGGGAATCAGCCCCAGCATTTT. Amino acids: CASSQGTVGNQPQHF.

The gene calls are TRBV9 and TRBJ1-1; D gene ambiguous. Between the trimmed V and J ends, which lost 1 base and 5 bases, there was a span of 12 bases. The CDR3 length is 14 residues. The germline CDR1 and CDR2 sequences are SGDLS and YYNGEE. CDR3 DNA sequence: TGTGCCAGCAGCGTAATACTGTCGGGGACTGAAGCTTTCTTT. Protein sequence: CASSVILSGTEAFF.

J is TRBJ1-1 and V is TRBV11-1; D is undetermined. This CDR3 region has 13 residues. V lost 7 bases and J 0 bases, leaving 9 bases between the germline ends. Germline CDR1 is SGHAT and CDR2 is FQDESV (reference sequence). The CDR3 DNA sequence: TGTGCCAGCAAGGCCCACATGAACACTGAAGCTTTCTTT. Translated, it gives CASKAHMNTEAFF.

This rearrangement joins TRBV4-3 to TRBJ2-2; TRBD1 aligns across 10 bases. The V and J ends lost 4 bases and 0 bases, in that order; junction bases with no gene match: 5. The germline V gene encodes CDR1 LGHNA and CDR2 YSLEER. This CDR3 has 17 residues. The CDR3 reads CASSRADRGPNTGELFF. CDR3 sequence (DNA): TGCGCCAGCAGCCGAGCAGACAGGGGGCCGAACACCGGGGAGCTGTTTTTT.

J is TRBJ2-7 and V is TRBV7-2; 8 nucleotides line up with TRBD2. The CDR3 runs to 15 residues. The J segment lost 1 base and the V segment lost 0 bases, leaving 2 bases of the junction unmatched. Germline assignment: CDR1 SGHTA and CDR2 FQGNSA. CDR3 bases: TGTGCCAGCAGCTTAGCCGGGAGGGTATCCTACGAGCAGTACTTC. It encodes CASSLAGRVSYEQYF.

V gene TRBV4-1 combines with J gene TRBJ1-3, with 9 positions matching TRBD1. Per germline, CDR1 MGHRA and CDR2 YSYEKL. Germline trimming cut 4 bases from V and 3 bases from J; bases unmatched to any gene: 10. This CDR3 has 17 residues. The CDR3 sequence: CASSLARGTGNGNTIYF. The CDR3 DNA follows: TGCGCCAGCAGCCTCGCCCGTGGGACAGGGAATGGAAACACCATATATTTT.